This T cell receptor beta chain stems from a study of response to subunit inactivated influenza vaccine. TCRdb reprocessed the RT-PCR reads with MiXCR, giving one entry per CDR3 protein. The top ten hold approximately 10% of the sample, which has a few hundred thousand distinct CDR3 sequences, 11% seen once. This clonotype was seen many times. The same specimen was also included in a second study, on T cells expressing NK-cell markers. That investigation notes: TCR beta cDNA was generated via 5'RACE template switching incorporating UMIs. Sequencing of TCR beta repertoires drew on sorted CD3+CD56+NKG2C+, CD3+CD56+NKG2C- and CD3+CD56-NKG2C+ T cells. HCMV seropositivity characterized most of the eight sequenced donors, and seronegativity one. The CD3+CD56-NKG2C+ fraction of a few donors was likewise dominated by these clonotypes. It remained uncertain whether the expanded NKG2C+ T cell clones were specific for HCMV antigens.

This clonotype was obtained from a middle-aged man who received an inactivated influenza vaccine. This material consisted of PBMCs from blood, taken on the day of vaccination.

The DNA of the CDR3 is TGTGCCAGCAGCCAGGGTTTGGGGAACACTGAAGCTTTCTTT. Translation gives CASSQGLGNTEAFF. The rearrangement uses TRBV12-3 or TRBV12-4 and TRBJ1-1; the D gene is possibly TRBD1 (5 bases). V dropped 6 bases and J dropped 1 base, with 12 bases sitting between them. The CDR3 runs to 14 residues.